Listed below are T cell receptor beta chains from one sample, sequenced in a study of cytomegalovirus exposure and HLA in healthy donors. This table comes from immunoSEQ multiplex PCR, and its TCRdb copy is limited to in-frame clones, with some not included. The repertoire holds around 130,000 clones, with about four fifths as singletons. Material for sequencing was PBMCs. Every receptor here comes from a young woman in good health and CMV-seronegative. Both conserved end residues are part of each CDR3. D genes are given only for firm matches. A row's size may be missing; if present it is once, few, many or a size class.

v_call	clone_size	d_call	j_call	cdr3_nt	cdr3_aa
TRBV6-5	few	NA	TRBJ2-3	TGTGCCAGCAGGCGACAGGAGCCCCCACACGGTACGCAGTATTTT	CASRRQEPPHGTQYF
TRBV5-1	NA	NA	TRBJ1-4	TGCGCCAGCAGCTTGGGGCCAGGGCCCCTTTCTAATGAAAAACTGTTTTTT	CASSLGPGPLSNEKLFF
TRBV5-1	NA	TRBD1	TRBJ1-3	TGCGCCAGCAGCTTCGGGACAGCCTCTGGAAACACCATATATTTT	CASSFGTASGNTIYF
TRBV6-5	NA	NA	TRBJ2-2	TGTGCCAGCGGGGCGGGCGGGGATGGGACCGGGGAGCTGTTTTTT	CASGAGGDGTGELFF
TRBV18	NA	NA	TRBJ1-1	TGTGCCAGCTCCGTTTTGAACACTGAAGCTTTCTTT	CASSVLNTEAFF
TRBV6-5	NA	NA	TRBJ1-2	TGTGCCAGCAGTTACTCAACAGGGATGGGAGGCTACACCTTC	CASSYSTGMGGYTF
TRBV5-4	few	NA	TRBJ2-2	TGTGCCAGCAGCGTAAACACCGGGGAGCTGTTTTTT	CASSVNTGELFF
TRBV27	NA	NA	TRBJ1-5	TGTGCCAGCAGTTCATTGACTGACAGCAATCAGCCCCAGCATTTT	CASSSLTDSNQPQHF
TRBV6-5	NA	TRBD1	TRBJ1-3	TGTGCCAGCAGTTACTCTTACGGGACAGTAGGAAACACCATATATTTT	CASSYSYGTVGNTIYF
TRBV5-4	NA	TRBD2	TRBJ2-5	TGTGCCAGCAGCTTTAGCGGGCGGGAGACCCAGTACTTC	CASSFSGRETQYF
TRBV30	NA	NA	TRBJ1-2	TGTGCCTGGTCTAGGGACTTCTATGGCTACACCTTC	CAWSRDFYGYTF
TRBV19	NA	NA	TRBJ1-1	TGTGCCAGTAGTATAGGTAAACGGAGACAGGTTAACACTGAAGCTTTCTTT	CASSIGKRRQVNTEAFF
TRBV19	NA	NA	TRBJ1-5	TGTGCCAGTAGTATAGGGGGGGGGATAGGCAATCAGCCCCAGCATTTT	CASSIGGGIGNQPQHF
TRBV6-1	NA	NA	TRBJ1-1	TGTGCCAGCAGCCCTCAGGGCGATGAAGCTTTCTTT	CASSPQGDEAFF
TRBV27	few	NA	TRBJ2-1	TGTGCCAGCAGTTTATGGCGGACAAGCTCCTACAATGAGCAGTTCTTC	CASSLWRTSSYNEQFF
TRBV5-1	NA	TRBD2	TRBJ2-3	TGCGCCAGCAGCCCCCTAGCGGCTGCCACAGATACGCAGTATTTT	CASSPLAAATDTQYF
TRBV7-6	NA	TRBD1	TRBJ1-5	TGTGCCAGCAGCCCACAGGGGGGTCAGCCCCAGCATTTT	CASSPQGGQPQHF
TRBV5-6	NA	NA	TRBJ1-2	TGTGCCAGCAGCTTTAATTATGGCTACACCTTC	CASSFNYGYTF
TRBV2	NA	NA	TRBJ2-6	TGTGCCAGCAGGAAGGCTAGCTCTGGGGCCAACGTCCTGACTTTC	CASRKASSGANVLTF
TRBV6-5	NA	TRBD1	TRBJ1-1	TGTGCCAGCAGTTTGAGACAGGGATTGGACACTGAAGCTTTCTTT	CASSLRQGLDTEAFF
TRBV19	NA	TRBD1	TRBJ2-7	TGTGCCAGTAGTATACTGCCGGGACAGGGCCCCTACGAGCAGTACTTC	CASSILPGQGPYEQYF
TRBV2	once	NA	TRBJ1-6	TGTGCCAGCAGGGGAGATAATTCACCCCTCCACTTT	CASRGDNSPLHF
TRBV2	NA	NA	TRBJ2-5	TGTGCCAGCAGTAGGGGACTCTTCCAAGAGACCCAGTACTTC	CASSRGLFQETQYF
TRBV15	NA	NA	TRBJ2-7	TGTGCCACCAGCAGAGTGGGTAGGGGCTCCTACGAGCAGTACTTC	CATSRVGRGSYEQYF
TRBV14	NA	NA	TRBJ1-3	TGTGCCAGCAGCCGCAGGGTAACCGGAAGCACCATATATTTT	CASSRRVTGSTIYF
TRBV6-5	NA	NA	TRBJ2-6	TGTGCCAGCAGTTGGACAGCGAACTCTGGGGCCAACGTCCTGACTTTC	CASSWTANSGANVLTF
TRBV14	NA	TRBD1	TRBJ1-2	TGTGCCAGCAGCCAAGCCGGGACAGGGAGGGGAGGTCTTGGCTACACCTTC	CASSQAGTGRGGLGYTF
TRBV6-6	NA	NA	TRBJ1-3	TGTGCCAGCAGTAACACCTGGACACCAGGAAACACCATATATTTT	CASSNTWTPGNTIYF
TRBV5-1	NA	TRBD1	TRBJ1-6	TGCGCCAGCAGCTTGGGGACAGGGGGCGAACCCCTCCACTTT	CASSLGTGGEPLHF
TRBV7-8	NA	NA	TRBJ2-4	TGTGCCAGCAGCGGGGACTCAAACAGTCAGTACTTC	CASSGDSNSQYF